The 16 T cell receptor beta chains below all came from one sample that was sequenced in a study of control samples from healthy donors and cancer patients (TCRdb year 2020). The library relied on the immunoSEQ multiplex PCR assay. Sourced from immuneACCESS, this table was stored by TCRdb with only in-frame sequences that have V and J called. A share of the clones is absent; for the studies checked, an unresolved V gene accounts for under half, and the remainder has no known explanation. Within this sample are approximately 170,000 clones, with about 92% of them counted one time only. The biggest ten clones account for 1.1% to 1.5% of the sample. The sample consisted of blood. These receptors came from a man between 25 and 39 years old in good health.

The chain's CDR3 is CASSAGTGHEAFF. DNA for the CDR3: TGTGCCAGCAGCGCCGGGACAGGGCATGAAGCTTTCTTT. This chain connects TRBV7-6 to TRBJ1-1; 9 bases fit TRBD1. The CDR3 contains 13 residues. From germline, CDR1 is SGHVS and CDR2 FNYEAQ. V lost 5 bases to trimming and J lost 7 bases; unmatched junction nucleotides: 5. The full variable domain, its missing parts supplied by reference TRBV7-6 and TRBJ1-1, is GAGVSQSPRYKVTKRGQDVALRCDPISGHVSLYWYRQALGQGPEFLTYFNYEAQQDKSGLPNDRFSAERPEGSISTLTIQRTEQRDSAMYRCASSAGTGHEAFFGQGTRLTVV.

CDR3 DNA: TGTGCCAGCAGCCAAGCAGGGTTTGCCGAGCAGTACTTC. This codes for CASSQAGFAEQYF. The chain joins TRBV3-1 (or the pseudogene TRBV3-2) to TRBJ2-7, with D tentatively TRBD1 (5 bases). This CDR3 has 13 amino acids. CDR1 is LGHDT and CDR2 is YNNKEL in the germline V gene (reference sequence). The germline V and J ends were trimmed by 1 base and 6 bases, with 10 bases remaining between them.

V is TRBV30 and J is TRBJ1-4; D is ambiguous. CDR1 and CDR2 from the germline V gene are GTSNPN and SVGIG (reference sequence). V was shortened by 2 bases and J by 8 bases, with 15 bases between the two germline ends. This CDR3 is built from 14 residues. CDR3 bases: TGTGCCTGGAGTCCGTCGCCAGGCGGAGAAAAACTGTTTTTT. Amino acids: CAWSPSPGGEKLFF.

The genes are TRBV10-1 and TRBJ1-3; D remains ambiguous. The V end lost 5 bases, the J end lost 0 bases, and 5 bases lay between the germline ends. This CDR3 has 13 residues. Per the germline V gene, CDR1 is WNHNN and CDR2 is SYGVQD (reference sequence). DNA of the CDR3: TGCGCCAGCAGTCAGAGCTCTGGAAACACCATATATTTT. It specifies CASSQSSGNTIYF.

The chain has TRBV3-1 (or the pseudogene TRBV3-2) and TRBJ2-4; D may be TRBD2 (5 bases). Trimming took 3 bases from V and 1 from J, leaving 13 bases between them. This CDR3 is built from 16 residues. Per the germline V gene, CDR1 is LGHDT and CDR2 is YNNKEL (reference sequence). DNA of the CDR3: TGTGCCAGCAGCCATCGGGGAAGGTTGGCCAAAAACATTCAGTACTTC. Translating it yields CASSHRGRLAKNIQYF.

The gene calls are TRBV27 and TRBJ2-1; TRBD2 aligns across 8 bases. Germline lookup yields CDR1 MNHEY and CDR2 SMNVEV (reference sequence). With V trimmed by 2 bases and J by 8 bases, 2 bases remained unmatched. CDR3 size: 13 residues. For the CDR3, the DNA is TGTGCCAGCAGTTTAGAGCGGGGGCATGAGCAGTTCTTC. Protein sequence: CASSLERGHEQFF.

The chain carries TRBV5-4 and TRBJ2-3; TRBD2 aligns across 11 bases. The V gene's germline CDR1 is SGHNT and CDR2 YYREEE (reference sequence). This CDR3 region has 16 residues. With 4 bases clipped from V and 4 bases from J, the junction kept 8 bases outside the gene matches. The CDR3 bases are TGTGCCAGCAGCCTATCACTAGCGGGAGAGGCAGATACGCAGTATTTT. Its protein product is CASSLSLAGEADTQYF. Combining the CDR3 with reference TRBV5-4 and TRBJ2-3 gives the whole variable domain ETGVTQSPTHLIKTRGQQVTLRCSSQSGHNTVSWYQQALGQGPQFIFQYYREEENGRGNFPPRFSGLQFPNYSSELNVNALELDDSALYLCASSLSLAGEADTQYFGPGTRLTVL.

This clone was picked up one time. The V call is TRBV6-5, the J call TRBJ1-3; 7 nucleotides align to TRBD1. The CDR3 extends over 15 amino acids. V trimming: 7 bases; J trimming: 0 bases; junction bases outside the gene matches: 6. The germline gives CDR1 MNHEY, CDR2 SVGAGI. The CDR3 DNA reads TGTGCCAGCACACAGGGGCCCCGCTCTGGAAACACCATATATTTT. Its protein product is CASTQGPRSGNTIYF.

The chain joins TRBV11-2 to TRBJ1-4; the match to TRBD1 covers 11 bases. CDR3 length: 15 residues. CDR1 is SGHAT and CDR2 is FQNNGV in the germline V gene. Trimming at V came to 1 base and at J to 7 bases, leaving 2 bases not matched to a gene. CDR3 amino acids: CASSLGTGGFEKLFF. In DNA, the CDR3 is TGTGCCAGCAGCTTAGGGACAGGGGGCTTTGAAAAACTGTTTTTT.

The rearrangement uses TRBV12-3 or TRBV12-4 and TRBJ2-1, with D perhaps TRBD1 or TRBD2 (5 bases each). Trimming pared 5 bases from V and 4 bases from J, leaving 6 bases between. The CDR3 sequence is 12 residues long. The CDR3 loop reads CASSGGYNEQFF. CDR3 coding DNA: TGTGCCAGCAGTGGGGGATACAATGAGCAGTTCTTC.

The J gene is TRBJ2-7, the V gene TRBV2, with TRBD1 identical over 9 bases. The length of the CDR3 is 15 residues. Germline CDR1 is SNHLY and CDR2 is FYNNEI. With 5 bases clipped from V and 3 bases from J, the junction kept 8 bases outside the gene matches. In DNA, the CDR3 is TGTGCCAGCAGTCCTCTGGGACAGGGATACTACGAGCAGTACTTC. Its translation: CASSPLGQGYYEQYF.

J is TRBJ2-1 and V is TRBV2; TRBD2 aligns across 9 bases. The V gene's germline CDR1 is SNHLY and CDR2 FYNNEI. V shed 6 bases and J 5 bases; nucleotides not matched to a gene: 11. CDR3 length: 16 residues. The CDR3 spells CASSGGWLAGNNEQFF. Here the CDR3 DNA reads TGTGCCAGCAGCGGGGGGTGGCTAGCGGGGAACAATGAGCAGTTCTTC.

The rearrangement joins TRBV11-2 to TRBJ1-1; D is undetermined. This CDR3 has 13 amino acids. V lost 5 bases and J lost 1, with 8 bases in between. The germline V gene has CDR1 SGHAT and CDR2 FQNNGV. Written as DNA, the CDR3 is TGTGCCAGCAGCGCTGCCGGGAACACTGAAGCTTTCTTT. Translated, it gives CASSAAGNTEAFF.

V is TRBV11-2 and J is TRBJ2-5; D uncertain. Trimming took off 2 bases at V and 3 bases at J, with 16 bases between the two ends. The CDR3 runs 16 residues. The germline V gene has CDR1 SGHAT and CDR2 FQNNGV. CDR3 coding DNA: TGTGCCAGCAGCTTATTCCACAGTGCCAACGAAGAGACCCAGTACTTC. Protein: CASSLFHSANEETQYF. The full variable domain, its missing parts supplied by reference TRBV11-2 and TRBJ2-5, is EAGVAQSPRYKIIEKRQSVAFWCNPISGHATLYWYQQILGQGPKLLIQFQNNGVVDDSQLPKDRFSAERLKGVDSTLKIQPAKLEDSAVYLCASSLFHSANEETQYFGPGTRLLVL.

This clone was seen a single time. The CDR3 nucleotides read TGCGCCAGCAGCACAGGGACTGGAAACACCATATATTTT. As protein: CASSTGTGNTIYF. The J gene is TRBJ1-3, the V gene TRBV5-1; TRBD1 is a possible D gene (6 bases). V lost 4 bases, J lost 2 bases, and 7 bases lay in between. Germline CDR1 reads SGHRS; CDR2 reads YFSETQ. This CDR3 is built from 13 residues.

The chain combines TRBV2 with TRBJ1-1; 7 nucleotides agree with TRBD1. Unmatched junction bases numbered 4, after V lost 6 bases and J lost 0 bases. The germline V gene has CDR1 SNHLY and CDR2 FYNNEI. CDR3 length: 14 residues. DNA for the CDR3: TGTGCCAGCAGAGTACAGGGGTTGAACACTGAAGCTTTCTTT. It translates to CASRVQGLNTEAFF. The entire variable domain, with the rest obtained from reference TRBV2 and TRBJ1-1, is as follows: EPEVTQTPSHQVTQMGQEVILRCVPISNHLYFYWYRQILGQKVEFLVSFYNNEISEKSEIFDDQFSVERPDGSNFTLKIRSTKLEDSAMYFCASRVQGLNTEAFFGQGTRLTVV.